A selection of T cell receptor beta chains follows, all from one sample in a study of blood T cell repertoires in COVID-19. Method: immunoSEQ multiplex PCR; TCRdb's copy keeps in-frame clones and lacks some. The top ten hold 1.2% to 1.5% of the sample, which has about 250,000 clones, 70% to 90% seen once. The sequenced sample was peripheral blood. These receptors originate from an elderly man with acute or convalescent COVID-19. The CDR3 runs from the conserved cysteine through the conserved F or W. The order of the fields is D gene, clone size, J gene, V gene, CDR3 DNA, CDR3 protein. A D gene is named only where the DNA matches it firmly. Clone size is stated in some rows and not others, as once, few, many or a class when expanded.

TRBD2,-,TRBJ2-1,TRBV5-1,TGCGCCAGCAGTTTACTAGCGGGAGGGGGAGGGCAGTTCTTC,CASSLLAGGGGQFF
-,-,TRBJ2-2,TRBV7-8,TGTGCCAGCAGCTCGGACACTTACGGGGAGCTGTTTTTT,CASSSDTYGELFF
-,-,TRBJ2-7,TRBV5-6,TGTGCCAGCAGTTCCAACAGGTTCTACGAGCAGTACTTC,CASSSNRFYEQYF
TRBD2,few,TRBJ2-5,TRBV11-2,TGTGCCAGCAGCTTAGTCCCGACGACTAGCGGGGGGAGAGAGACCCAGTACTTC,CASSLVPTTSGGRETQYF
-,once,TRBJ1-5,TRBV6-5,TGTGCCAGCAGTTACTCCCGACTACAGCCCCAGCATTTT,CASSYSRLQPQHF
-,-,TRBJ1-3,TRBV19,TGTGCCAGTAGCCCAGAGGGAGCAGGGGTGCTTGGAAACACCATATATTTT,CASSPEGAGVLGNTIYF
-,once,TRBJ2-7,TRBV6-5,TGTGCCAGCAGTTCGCCGGGACTGGCCTACGAGCAGTACTTC,CASSSPGLAYEQYF
TRBD1,-,TRBJ1-6,TRBV6-5,TGTGCCAGCAAAAACACAGGGGTTCGATCACCCCTCCACTTT,CASKNTGVRSPLHF
TRBD1,-,TRBJ1-2,TRBV7-9,TGTGCCAGCAGCATACCGGGACAGGGTTCAAACCACACCTTC,CASSIPGQGSNHTF
TRBD2,-,TRBJ2-1,TRBV2,TGTGCCAGCGGCGAGACTAGCGGACTCTACAATGAGCAGTTCTTC,CASGETSGLYNEQFF
-,-,TRBJ2-5,TRBV6-5,TGTGCCAGCAGGTACGGACAATTCCAAGAGACCCAGTACTTC,CASRYGQFQETQYF
-,-,TRBJ1-4,TRBV18,TGTGCCAGCTCACCTTGGGCAGGGGAGAATGAAAAACTGTTTTTT,CASSPWAGENEKLFF
TRBD1,-,TRBJ2-2,TRBV18,TGTGCCAGCTCACACTTGGACAGGCGGGCCGGGGAGCTGTTTTTT,CASSHLDRRAGELFF
TRBD2,-,TRBJ2-7,TRBV5-4,TGTGCCAGCAGCTTGGCAGCGGGAGGGACCTACGAACAGTACTTC,CASSLAAGGTYEQYF
-,-,TRBJ2-7,TRBV6-2/TRBV6-3,TGTGCCAGCAGTTTACAGGGCCCCTACTACGAGCAGTACTTC,CASSLQGPYYEQYF
TRBD1,few,TRBJ1-5,TRBV5-6,TGTGCCAGCAGCGGGACAGGATATAGCAATCAGCCCCAGCATTTT,CASSGTGYSNQPQHF
TRBD1,-,TRBJ2-2,TRBV25-1,TGTGCCAGCAGTGCGGACAGGGTCACCGGGGAGCTGTTTTTT,CASSADRVTGELFF
TRBD1,-,TRBJ1-2,TRBV7-2,TGTGCCAGCAGCTTCGACAGGGCCAGTTATGGCTACACCTTC,CASSFDRASYGYTF
TRBD1,-,TRBJ1-1,TRBV7-2,TGTGCCAGCAGCCTGACAGGGGGCGGAACTGAAGCTTTCTTT,CASSLTGGGTEAFF
-,few,TRBJ2-7,TRBV3-1/TRBV3-2,TGTGCCAGCAGCCAAGACAAATCCTACGAGCAGTACTTC,CASSQDKSYEQYF
-,-,TRBJ2-2,TRBV11-2,TGTGCCAGCAGCTTAAGGGGGACGAACACCGGGGAGCTGTTTTTT,CASSLRGTNTGELFF
TRBD2,-,TRBJ2-5,TRBV6-2/TRBV6-3,TGTGCCAGCAGTTACTCGCCGGGACTAGCGGGAGGCGTTGAGACCCAGTACTTC,CASSYSPGLAGGVETQYF
-,-,TRBJ2-1,TRBV6-2/TRBV6-3,TGTGCCAGCAGCAGGGACACCGGTTTGATGCAGTTCTTC,CASSRDTGLMQFF
-,-,TRBJ2-7,TRBV5-6,TGTGCCAGCAGCCCCCAAGGTGTGAGGTCCTACGAGCAGTACTTC,CASSPQGVRSYEQYF
-,-,TRBJ1-2,TRBV6-2/TRBV6-3,TGTGCCAGCAGTAAACCGGACTCGTACGGACTGCCCTACACCTTC,CASSKPDSYGLPYTF
TRBD1,-,TRBJ2-3,TRBV6-5,TGTGCCAGCAGTACGACAGGGAGCACAGATACGCAGTATTTT,CASSTTGSTDTQYF
TRBD2,-,TRBJ2-1,TRBV19,TGTGCCAGTAGTGGGAGGAGCGGGGGGATCTACAATGAGCAGTTCTTC,CASSGRSGGIYNEQFF
-,-,TRBJ1-2,TRBV7-2,TGTGCCAGCAGCTTAGGGGGTTTGAGGGCGGGCTATGGCTACACCTTC,CASSLGGLRAGYGYTF
-,once,TRBJ1-1,TRBV4-1,TGCGCCAGCAGCTTCCCCAAGGGGGTTCATACTGAAGCTTTCTTT,CASSFPKGVHTEAFF
-,-,TRBJ2-7,TRBV7-9,TGTGCCAGCAGCCCGGACTTTAACGAGCAGTACTTC,CASSPDFNEQYF
-,-,TRBJ2-4,TRBV7-2,TGTGCCAGCAGCTCTACTGTGATAGCCAAAAACATTCAGTACTTC,CASSSTVIAKNIQYF
-,-,TRBJ1-2,TRBV15,TGTGCCACCAGCAGAGGACAGGCAAACTATGGCTACACCTTC,CATSRGQANYGYTF
-,-,TRBJ1-3,TRBV6-5,TGTGCCAGCGTCTCCTCGGGGGCTGGAAACACCATATATTTT,CASVSSGAGNTIYF
-,few,TRBJ2-1,TRBV6-5,TGTGCCACAGAACTAAACCGGAATGAGCAGTTCTTC,CATELNRNEQFF
-,many,TRBJ1-1,TRBV15,TGTGCCACCAGCAGGCTCCACGGGTCTGGGAACACTGAAGCTTTCTTT,CATSRLHGSGNTEAFF
TRBD2,-,TRBJ2-3,TRBV7-2,TGTGCCAGCAGCCCGAATTGGGGGGGAGCAGATACGCAGTATTTT,CASSPNWGGADTQYF
-,-,TRBJ1-2,TRBV19,TGTGCCAGTAGTATACCCGAAGCGACCATTGGCTACACCTTC,CASSIPEATIGYTF
-,-,TRBJ2-2,TRBV6-5,TGTGCCAGCAGTAACCAGATTGGTCAGGCCGGGGAGCTGTTTTTT,CASSNQIGQAGELFF
TRBD1,-,TRBJ1-2,TRBV7-2,TGTGCCAGCAGCTCCTCACAGGGGCCGCCGCGTGGCTACACCTTC,CASSSSQGPPRGYTF
TRBD1,-,TRBJ1-4,TRBV4-3,TGCGCCAGCAGCCAAGATTGGTTGGGTCAGGGGGAAGAAAAACTGTTTTTT,CASSQDWLGQGEEKLFF
TRBD2,-,TRBJ2-7,TRBV7-9,TGTGCCAGCAGCTTTCAAGCGGGAGGGCCGGGTGAGCAGTACTTC,CASSFQAGGPGEQYF
-,-,TRBJ2-7,TRBV7-2,TGTGCCAGCAGCTTAGGGAATACTAGGCGGCCCTACGAGCAGTACTTC,CASSLGNTRRPYEQYF
-,-,TRBJ1-6,TRBV6-4,TGTGCCAGCAAGGAGGAATGGGGGCTGAATTCACCCCTCCACTTT,CASKEEWGLNSPLHF
-,-,TRBJ2-2,TRBV28,TGTGCCAGCGGACCGGCGGGGAGACGGGTCGTCGGGGAGCTGTTTTTT,CASGPAGRRVVGELFF
TRBD1,once,TRBJ1-1,TRBV7-8,TGTGCCAGCAGCCCCCGGACAGGGGATGTCACTGAAGCTTTCTTT,CASSPRTGDVTEAFF
TRBD1,-,TRBJ1-2,TRBV2,TGTGCCAGCAGGGAACAGGGGGTGTATGGCTACACCTTC,CASREQGVYGYTF
TRBD1,-,TRBJ1-1,TRBV12-5,TGTGCTAGTGGTTCCGCCCGGGACAGGGAGACAAGGAACACTGAAGCTTTCTTT,CASGSARDRETRNTEAFF
-,few,TRBJ1-2,TRBV3-1/TRBV3-2,TGTGCCAGCAGCCAACGTCGGCTATCCAGCGGCTATGGCTACACCTTC,CASSQRRLSSGYGYTF
TRBD1,few,TRBJ2-3,TRBV10-3,TGTGCCATGATGGGACAGGCGTCAGATACGCAGTATTTT,CAMMGQASDTQYF
-,-,TRBJ2-5,TRBV3-1/TRBV3-2,TGTGCCAGCAGTCAAATTGGGGAGCAAGAGACCCAGTACTTC,CASSQIGEQETQYF
-,-,TRBJ1-2,TRBV7-2,TGTGCCAGCAGCTTAGACATTTACTATGGCTACACCTTC,CASSLDIYYGYTF
TRBD2,-,TRBJ2-1,TRBV9,TGTGCCAGCAGCGGGGGACCGGGACTAGCAAACAATGAGCAGTTCTTC,CASSGGPGLANNEQFF
-,-,TRBJ2-1,TRBV24-1,TGTGCCACCAGCAAACTCAATGAGCAGTTCTTC,CATSKLNEQFF
-,-,TRBJ2-1,TRBV7-3,TGTGCCAGCAGCTTGGGCCAGGGGTCCTACAATGAGCAGTTCTTC,CASSLGQGSYNEQFF
-,-,TRBJ2-2,TRBV11-1,TGTGCCAGCAGCTTAGCTGGAGCAGGGCGCATACTCACGTCCGGGGAGCTGTTTTTT,CASSLAGAGRILTSGELFF
TRBD1,-,TRBJ2-7,TRBV27,TGTGCCAGCAGTCCAGGGGACAGCTCCTACGAGCAGTACTTC,CASSPGDSSYEQYF
-,-,TRBJ1-1,TRBV7-2,TGTGCCAGCAGCCCCAGGTTAGCGGAGAACACTGAAGCTTTCTTT,CASSPRLAENTEAFF
-,once,TRBJ2-7,TRBV27,TGTGCCAGCAGTCCATATTGGACAGCCTACGAGCAGTACTTC,CASSPYWTAYEQYF
-,-,TRBJ1-1,TRBV5-6,TGTGCCAGCCAGTTTCTGGGGGCGAACACTGAAGCTTTCTTT,CASQFLGANTEAFF